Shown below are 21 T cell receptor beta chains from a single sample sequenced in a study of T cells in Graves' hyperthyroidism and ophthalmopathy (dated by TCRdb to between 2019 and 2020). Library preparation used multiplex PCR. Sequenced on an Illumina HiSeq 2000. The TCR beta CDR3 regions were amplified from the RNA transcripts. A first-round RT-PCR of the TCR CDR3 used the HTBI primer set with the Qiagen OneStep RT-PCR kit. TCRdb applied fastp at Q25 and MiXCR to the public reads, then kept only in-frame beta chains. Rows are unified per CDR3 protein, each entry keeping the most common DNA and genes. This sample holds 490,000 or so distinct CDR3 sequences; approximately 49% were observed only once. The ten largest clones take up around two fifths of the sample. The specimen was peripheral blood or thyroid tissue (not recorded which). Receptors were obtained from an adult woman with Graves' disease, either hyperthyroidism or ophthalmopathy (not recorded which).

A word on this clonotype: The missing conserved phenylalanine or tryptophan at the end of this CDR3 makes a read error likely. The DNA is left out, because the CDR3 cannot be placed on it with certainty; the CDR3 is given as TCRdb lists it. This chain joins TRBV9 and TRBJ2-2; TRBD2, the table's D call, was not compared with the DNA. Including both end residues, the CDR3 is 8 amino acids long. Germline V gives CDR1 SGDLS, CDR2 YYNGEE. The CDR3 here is CASSYGLA.

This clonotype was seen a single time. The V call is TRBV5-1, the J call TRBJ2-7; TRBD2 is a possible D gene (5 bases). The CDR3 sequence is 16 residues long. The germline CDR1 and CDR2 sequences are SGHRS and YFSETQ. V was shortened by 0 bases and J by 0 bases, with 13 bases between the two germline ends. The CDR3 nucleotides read TGCGCCAGCAGCTTGGCCGTCGGACTGGCCTCCTACGAGCAGTACTTC. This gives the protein CASSLAVGLASYEQYF.

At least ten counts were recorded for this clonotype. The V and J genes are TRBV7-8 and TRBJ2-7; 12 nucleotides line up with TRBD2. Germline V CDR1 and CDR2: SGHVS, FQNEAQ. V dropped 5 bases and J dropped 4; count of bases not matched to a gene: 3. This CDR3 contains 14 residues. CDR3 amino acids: CASSPGLAGYEQYF. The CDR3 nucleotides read TGTGCCAGCAGCCCAGGACTAGCGGGATACGAGCAGTACTTC. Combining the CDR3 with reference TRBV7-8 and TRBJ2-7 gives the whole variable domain GAGVSQSPRYKVAKRGQDVALRCDPISGHVSLFWYQQALGQGPEFLTYFQNEAQLDKSGLPSDRFFAERPEGSVSTLKIQRTQQEDSAVYLCASSPGLAGYEQYFGPGTRLTVT.

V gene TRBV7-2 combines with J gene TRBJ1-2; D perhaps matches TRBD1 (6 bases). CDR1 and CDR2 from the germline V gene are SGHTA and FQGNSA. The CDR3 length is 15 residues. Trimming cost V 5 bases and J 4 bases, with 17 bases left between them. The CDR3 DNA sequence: TGTGCCAGCAGCCCTACCGCGACAGGCAGCTATGGCTACACCTTC. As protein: CASSPTATGSYGYTF. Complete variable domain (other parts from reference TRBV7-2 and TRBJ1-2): GAGVSQSPSNKVTEKGKDVELRCDPISGHTALYWYRQSLGQGLEFLIYFQGNSAPDKSGLPSDRFSAERTGGSVSTLTIQRTQQEDSAVYLCASSPTATGSYGYTFGSGTRLTVV.

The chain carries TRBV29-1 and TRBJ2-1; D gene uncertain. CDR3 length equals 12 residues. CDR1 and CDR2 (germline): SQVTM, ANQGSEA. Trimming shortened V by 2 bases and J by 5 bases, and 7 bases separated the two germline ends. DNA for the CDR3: TGCAGCGTTGAACAGCTTAACAATGAGCAGTTCTTC. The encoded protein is CSVEQLNNEQFF.

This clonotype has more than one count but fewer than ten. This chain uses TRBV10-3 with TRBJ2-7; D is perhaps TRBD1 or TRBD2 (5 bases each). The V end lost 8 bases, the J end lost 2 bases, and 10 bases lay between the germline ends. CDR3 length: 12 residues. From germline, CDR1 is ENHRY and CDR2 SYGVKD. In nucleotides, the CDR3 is TGTGCCATCCGGGACGGGGCCTACGAGCAGTACTTC. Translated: CAIRDGAYEQYF.

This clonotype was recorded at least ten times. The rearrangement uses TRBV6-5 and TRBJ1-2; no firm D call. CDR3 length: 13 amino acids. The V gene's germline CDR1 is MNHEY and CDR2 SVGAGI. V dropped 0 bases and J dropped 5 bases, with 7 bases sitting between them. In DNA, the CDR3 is TGTGCCAGCAGTTACTCGACGGAATATGGCTACACCTTC. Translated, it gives CASSYSTEYGYTF.

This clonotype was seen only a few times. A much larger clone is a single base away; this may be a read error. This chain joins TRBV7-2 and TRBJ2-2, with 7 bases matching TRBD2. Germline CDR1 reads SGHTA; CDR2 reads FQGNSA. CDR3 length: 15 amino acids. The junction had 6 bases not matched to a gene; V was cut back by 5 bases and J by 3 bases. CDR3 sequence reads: CASSPASGHTGELFF. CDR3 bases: TGTGCCAGCAGCCCAGCTAGCGGTCACACCGGGGAGCTGTTTTTT.

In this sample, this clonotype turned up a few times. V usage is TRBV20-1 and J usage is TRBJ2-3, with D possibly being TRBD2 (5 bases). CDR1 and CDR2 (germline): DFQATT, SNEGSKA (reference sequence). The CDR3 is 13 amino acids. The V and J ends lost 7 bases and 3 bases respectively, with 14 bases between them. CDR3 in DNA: TGCAGTGGAGGGCGTAGGACTACAGATACGCAGTATTTT. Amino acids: CSGGRRTTDTQYF.

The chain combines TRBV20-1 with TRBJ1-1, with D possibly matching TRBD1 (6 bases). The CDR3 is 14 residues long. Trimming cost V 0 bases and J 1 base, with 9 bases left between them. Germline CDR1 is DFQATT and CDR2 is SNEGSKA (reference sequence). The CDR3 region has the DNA TGCAGTGCTAGAGATTGGGACAAGAACACTGAAGCTTTCTTT. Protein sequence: CSARDWDKNTEAFF.

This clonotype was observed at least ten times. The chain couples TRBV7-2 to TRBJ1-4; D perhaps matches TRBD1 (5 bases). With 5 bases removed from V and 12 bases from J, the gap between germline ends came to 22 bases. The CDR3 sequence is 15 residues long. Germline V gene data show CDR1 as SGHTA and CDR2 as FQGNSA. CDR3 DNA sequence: TGTGCCAGCAGCATAGGGGCGCAAGTTCGTGGTGAACTGTTTTTT. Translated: CASSIGAQVRGELFF. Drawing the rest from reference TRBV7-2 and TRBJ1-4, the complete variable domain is GAGVSQSPSNKVTEKGKDVELRCDPISGHTALYWYRQSLGQGLEFLIYFQGNSAPDKSGLPSDRFSAERTGGSVSTLTIQRTQQEDSAVYLCASSIGAQVRGELFFGSGTQLSVL.

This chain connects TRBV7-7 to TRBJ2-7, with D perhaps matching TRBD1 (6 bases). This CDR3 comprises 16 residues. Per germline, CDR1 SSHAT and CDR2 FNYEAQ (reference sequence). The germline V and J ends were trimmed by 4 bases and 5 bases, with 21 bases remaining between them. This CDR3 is CASSSLRGQGIDEQYF. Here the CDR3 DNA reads TGTGCCAGCAGCTCCCTTCGTGGGCAGGGGATCGACGAGCAGTACTTC.

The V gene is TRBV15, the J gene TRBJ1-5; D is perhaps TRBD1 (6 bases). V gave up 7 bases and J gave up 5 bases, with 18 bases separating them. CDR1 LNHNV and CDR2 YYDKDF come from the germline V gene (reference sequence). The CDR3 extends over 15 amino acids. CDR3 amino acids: CATNKKGGYDQPQHF. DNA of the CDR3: TGTGCCACCAACAAGAAAGGGGGTTACGATCAGCCCCAGCATTTT.

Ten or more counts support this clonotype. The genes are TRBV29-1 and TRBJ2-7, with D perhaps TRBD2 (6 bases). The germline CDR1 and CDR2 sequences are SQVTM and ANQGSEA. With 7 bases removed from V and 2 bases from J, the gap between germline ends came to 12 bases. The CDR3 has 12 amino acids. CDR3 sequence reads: CSAAGGTYEQYF. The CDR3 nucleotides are TGCAGCGCAGCAGGAGGGACCTACGAGCAGTACTTC.

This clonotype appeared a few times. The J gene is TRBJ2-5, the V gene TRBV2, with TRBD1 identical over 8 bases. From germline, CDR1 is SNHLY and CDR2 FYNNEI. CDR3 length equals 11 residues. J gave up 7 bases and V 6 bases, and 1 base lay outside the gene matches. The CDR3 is CASRGTGTQYF. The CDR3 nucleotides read TGTGCCAGCAGGGGGACAGGGACCCAGTACTTC.

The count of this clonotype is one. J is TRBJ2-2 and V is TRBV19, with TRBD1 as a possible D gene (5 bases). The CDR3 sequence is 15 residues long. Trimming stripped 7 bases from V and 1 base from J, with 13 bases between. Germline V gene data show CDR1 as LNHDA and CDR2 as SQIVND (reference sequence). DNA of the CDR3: TGTGCCAGTACCGCTTTCGGACAGAACACCGGGGAGCTGTTTTTT. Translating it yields CASTAFGQNTGELFF.

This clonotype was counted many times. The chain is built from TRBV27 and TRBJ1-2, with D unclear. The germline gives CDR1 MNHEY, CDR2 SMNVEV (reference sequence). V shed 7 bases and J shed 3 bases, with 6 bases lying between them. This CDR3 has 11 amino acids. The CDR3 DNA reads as TGTGCCAGCAAGGGTGACTATGGCTACACCTTC. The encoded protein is CASKGDYGYTF.

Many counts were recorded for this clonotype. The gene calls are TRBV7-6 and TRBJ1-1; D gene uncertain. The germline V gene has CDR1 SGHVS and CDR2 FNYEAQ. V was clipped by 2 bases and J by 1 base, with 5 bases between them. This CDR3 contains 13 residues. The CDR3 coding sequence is TGTGCCAGCAGCTTATCACAGAACACTGAAGCTTTCTTT. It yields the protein CASSLSQNTEAFF.

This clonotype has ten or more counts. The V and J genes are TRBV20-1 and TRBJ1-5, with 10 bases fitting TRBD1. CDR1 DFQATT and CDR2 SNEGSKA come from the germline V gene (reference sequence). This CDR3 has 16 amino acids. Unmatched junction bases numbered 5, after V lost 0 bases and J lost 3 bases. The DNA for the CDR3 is TGCAGTGCTAGAGATCACGGGACAGGGGCCAATCAGCCCCAGCATTTT. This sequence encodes CSARDHGTGANQPQHF.

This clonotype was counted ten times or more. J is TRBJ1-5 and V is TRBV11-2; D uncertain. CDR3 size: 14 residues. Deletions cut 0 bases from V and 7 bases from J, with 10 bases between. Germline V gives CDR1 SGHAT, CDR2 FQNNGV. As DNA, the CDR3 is TGTGCCAGCAGCTTAGAGGCGGGGAGACAGCCCCAGCATTTT. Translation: CASSLEAGRQPQHF.

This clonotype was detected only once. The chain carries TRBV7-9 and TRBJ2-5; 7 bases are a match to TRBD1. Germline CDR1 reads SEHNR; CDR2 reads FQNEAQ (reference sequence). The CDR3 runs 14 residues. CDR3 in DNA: TGTGCTTCGAACCCGGGTCCAGGGGGAGAGACCCAGTACTTC. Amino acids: CASNPGPGGETQYF.